Each of the 9 T cell receptor beta chains below was sequenced from the same sample in a study of OX40 agonist ivuxolimab in advanced cancers. Libraries were prepared by immunoSEQ multiplex PCR; TCRdb keeps only in-frame clonotypes and omits some of them. Of roughly 76,000 clones detected, around nine tenths appear once; the ten largest clones hold 6% to 8%. Sequencing used CD4+ or CD8+ T cells sorted from blood, obtained in a trial of the OX40 agonist ivuxolimab. The receptors come from an adult with an advanced solid tumor such as melanoma, head and neck, liver or kidney cancer.

The chain uses TRBV11-2 and TRBJ1-1; 8 bases match TRBD1. V lost 5 bases and J lost 0; bases outside the gene matches: 11. This CDR3 has 17 residues. Germline-derived CDR1 and CDR2 are SGHAT and FQNNGV. CDR3 nucleotides: TGTGCCAGCAGCCTAAACAGGGGGGAAGGGGTGAACACTGAAGCTTTCTTT. This codes for CASSLNRGEGVNTEAFF.

This rearrangement joins TRBV11-2 to TRBJ2-1; D call uncertain. Between the trimmed V and J ends, which lost 5 bases and 4 bases, there was a span of 12 bases. Germline V CDR1 and CDR2: SGHAT, FQNNGV. The CDR3 spans 14 residues. The CDR3 sequence: CASSLQSYYNEQFF. DNA for the CDR3: TGTGCCAGCAGCCTACAGAGCTATTACAATGAGCAGTTCTTC.

The chain couples TRBV21-1 to TRBJ2-4; the DNA was not compared with TRBD1, the D call given in the table. TRBV21-1 is given as a pseudogene. CDR3 length: 15 residues. As DNA, the CDR3 is TGTGCCAGCAGCCCCTCTCAGGGCCACAAAAACATTCAGTACTTC. Amino acids: CASSPSQGHKNIQYF.

By sample fraction, this clone is medium-sized (0.01 to 0.1%). The CDR3, as DNA: TGTGCCAGCAGTTCGGGCGGATATTACGAGCAGTACTTC. This translates into CASSSGGYYEQYF. The V call is TRBV27, the J call TRBJ2-7; D is uncertain. Looked up from germline, CDR1 is MNHEY and CDR2 is SMNVEV (reference sequence). The V end was cut by 4 bases, the J end by 4 bases, with 11 bases between. CDR3 size: 13 residues.

The V and J genes are TRBV7-8 and TRBJ2-1, with D possibly being TRBD2 (6 bases). Germline V gives CDR1 SGHVS, CDR2 FQNEAQ. Trimming shortened V by 1 base and J by 10 bases, and 14 bases separated the two germline ends. The length of the CDR3 is 14 residues. This CDR3 reads CASSLGVAGLEQFF. Written as DNA, the CDR3 is TGTGCCAGCAGCTTAGGGGTGGCGGGACTGGAGCAGTTCTTC.

The J gene is TRBJ2-5, the V gene TRBV2; 8 bases align to TRBD2. The J segment lost 4 bases and the V segment lost 5 bases, leaving 21 bases of the junction unmatched. The CDR3 covers 19 residues. Per the germline V gene, CDR1 is SNHLY and CDR2 is FYNNEI. The CDR3 sequence: CASSRGETSAGFGLETQYF. The CDR3 DNA follows: TGTGCCAGCAGTCGGGGGGAGACTAGCGCGGGCTTTGGTTTAGAGACCCAGTACTTC.

V usage is TRBV7-9 and J usage is TRBJ1-2; no definite D call. This CDR3 region has 15 residues. CDR1 is SEHNR and CDR2 is FQNEAQ in the germline V gene (reference sequence). Trimming pared 5 bases from V and 4 bases from J, leaving 17 bases between. In DNA form, the CDR3 reads TGTGCCAGCAGCCTAACTTCGATACTTGGCTATGGCTACACCTTC. Amino acid sequence: CASSLTSILGYGYTF.

Regarding this clone: One end of the junction is discordant with germline, which a read error may explain. CDR3: CASSLYGQGETQYF. The DNA of the CDR3 is TGTGCTAGCAGCCTCTACGGACAGGGAGAGACCCAGTACTTC. The chain carries TRBV7-7 and TRBJ2-5; 8 bases map to TRBD1. Germline V gene lookup returns CDR1 SSHAT and CDR2 FNYEAQ (reference sequence). CDR3 length: 14 amino acids.

The V call is TRBV13, the J call TRBJ1-5, with D uncertain. CDR1 and CDR2 (germline): PRHDT, FYEKMQ (reference sequence). The CDR3 is 14 amino acids. Trimming shortened V by 5 bases and J by 6 bases, and 14 bases separated the two germline ends. CDR3 sequence: CASSARLEPQPQHF. CDR3 in DNA: TGTGCCAGCAGCGCAAGACTTGAACCTCAGCCCCAGCATTTT. The variable domain in full, with the rest retrieved from reference TRBV13 and TRBJ1-5, is AAGVIQSPRHLIKEKRETATLKCYPIPRHDTVYWYQQGPGQDPQFLISFYEKMQSDKGSIPDRFSAQQFSDYHSELNMSSLELGDSALYFCASSARLEPQPQHFGDGTRLSIL.